These 32 T cell receptor beta chains were sequenced from one sample in a study of blood T cell repertoires in COVID-19. The protocol was immunoSEQ multiplex PCR, while the TCRdb copy is restricted to in-frame clones and leaves out a portion. Of 150,000 to 200,000 clones listed, roughly 85% are singletons. Source material: peripheral blood. Receptors were obtained from a man in his forties or fifties with active or convalescent COVID-19.

The V call is TRBV28, the J call TRBJ2-5; unclear D gene. With 5 bases removed from V and 4 bases from J, the gap between germline ends came to 17 bases. The CDR3 runs 15 residues. In germline, CDR1 is MDHEN, CDR2 SYDVKM. The CDR3 loop is CASSQPLGLLETQYF. CDR3 bases: TGTGCCAGCAGTCAACCGCTAGGCTTGCTAGAGACCCAGTACTTC.

The rearrangement uses TRBV27 and TRBJ2-2; 10 bases map to TRBD2. Per germline, CDR1 MNHEY and CDR2 SMNVEV (reference sequence). CDR3 size: 16 residues. The ends lost 10 bases at V and 3 bases at J; junction bases unmatched: 11. Written as DNA, the CDR3 is TGTGCCACCAAATTTAGCGGGGGGCATCACACCGGGGAGCTGTTTTTT. Amino acids: CATKFSGGHHTGELFF.

This sequence joins TRBV12-2 and TRBJ2-4; TRBD1, the D gene given by the table, was not confirmed from the DNA. TRBV12-2 is given as a pseudogene. The CDR3 loop spans 17 amino acids. This chain's CDR3 is CASRLGDRGLAKNIQYF. CDR3 in DNA: TGTGCAAGTCGCTTAGGTGACAGGGGACTAGCCAAAAACATTCAGTACTTC.

This clone was counted a few times. Within the sample, other DNA sequences also encode this same CDR3. V usage is TRBV28 and J usage is TRBJ1-2, with no clear D. With 4 bases removed from V and 8 bases from J, the gap between germline ends came to 8 bases. CDR3 size: 11 residues. Per germline, CDR1 MDHEN and CDR2 SYDVKM. The CDR3 nucleotides read TGTGCCAGCAGTTCTCTTCGGGGCTACACCTTC. It is translated as CASSSLRGYTF.

This clone was seen many times. The chain recombines TRBV6-6 with TRBJ1-6; 9 bases are a match to TRBD1. The CDR3 consists of 15 residues. Unmatched junction bases numbered 5, after V lost 2 bases and J lost 9 bases. Germline V gene lookup returns CDR1 MNHNY and CDR2 SVGAGI (reference sequence). CDR3 in DNA: TGTGCCAGCAGTTACCCCGGGACAGGGATTTCACCCCTCCACTTT. Translated, it gives CASSYPGTGISPLHF.

V is TRBV5-5 and J is TRBJ1-1, with 10 nucleotides matching TRBD1. The germline CDR1 and CDR2 sequences are SGHKS and YYEKEE (reference sequence). This CDR3 spans 14 amino acids. Unmatched junction bases numbered 6, after V lost 4 bases and J lost 6 bases. CDR3 bases: TGTGCCAGCAGCCGCGGGGGGACAGGGGCTGAAGCTTTCTTT. Translating it yields CASSRGGTGAEAFF.

The chain combines TRBV29-1 with TRBJ2-4; the D is unclear. The CDR3 consists of 15 residues. V lost 2 bases to trimming and J lost 0 bases, with 11 bases between them. Per the germline V gene, CDR1 is SQVTM and CDR2 is ANQGSEA. The CDR3, as DNA: TGCAGCGTTGAAAAAGACATTTTAGCCAAAAACATTCAGTACTTC. Protein product: CSVEKDILAKNIQYF.

V is TRBV6-5 and J is TRBJ2-2; no definite D call. Germline V gives CDR1 MNHEY, CDR2 SVGAGI. V shed 0 bases and J shed 7 bases, with 9 bases lying between them. CDR3 size: 14 residues. The CDR3 bases are TGTGCCAGCAGTTACTCCCAGGTGGTCGGGGAGCTGTTTTTT. It yields the protein CASSYSQVVGELFF.

This chain joins TRBV4-2 and TRBJ1-2; D is possibly TRBD1 (5 bases). The CDR3 runs 14 residues. Between the trimmed V and J ends, which lost 1 base and 0 bases, there was a span of 6 bases. Germline V gives CDR1 LGHNA, CDR2 YNFKEQ. CDR3 nucleotides: TGTGCCAGCAGCCAAGTGACAGCTAACTATGGCTACACCTTC. Its translation is CASSQVTANYGYTF.

CDR3 in amino acids: CASSSGTGQETQYF. The CDR3 DNA follows: TGTGCCAGCAGCTCGGGGACAGGACAAGAGACCCAGTACTTC. The genes are TRBV5-6 and TRBJ2-5; 8 nucleotides line up with TRBD1. The CDR3 is 14 amino acids. Trimming took 3 bases from V and 2 from J; bases not matched to a gene: 3. Germline V lookup: CDR1 SGHDT, CDR2 YYEEEE.

J is TRBJ2-4 and V is TRBV3-1 (or the pseudogene TRBV3-2), with D possibly TRBD2 on 5 matching bases. The CDR3 extends over 13 amino acids. The germline V and J ends were trimmed by 2 bases and 10 bases, with 12 bases remaining between them. Germline CDR1 reads LGHDT; CDR2 reads YNNKEL (reference sequence). CDR3 in DNA: TGTGCCAGCAGCCAACAACCGGGAAGAATTCAGTACTTC. It translates to CASSQQPGRIQYF.

CDR3 protein: CASSQDAGPTNEKLFF. The CDR3 bases are TGTGCCAGCAGCCAAGATGCAGGCCCAACTAATGAAAAACTGTTTTTT. The chain combines TRBV4-2 with TRBJ1-4, with unresolved D. V lost 0 bases, J lost 0 bases, and 8 bases lay in between. Germline V CDR1 and CDR2: LGHNA, YNFKEQ. CDR3 size: 16 residues.

J is TRBJ2-7 and V is TRBV6-5; D ambiguous. The CDR3 extends over 12 amino acids. Germline V gene lookup returns CDR1 MNHEY and CDR2 SVGAGI. The ends were cut back, 5 bases at V and 3 bases at J, with 8 bases in the middle. This CDR3 is CASSLDIYEQYF. CDR3 sequence (DNA): TGTGCCAGCAGTCTAGATATCTACGAGCAGTACTTC.

The gene calls are TRBV24-1 and TRBJ2-7; D is possibly TRBD1 (5 bases). Per the germline V gene, CDR1 is KGHDR and CDR2 is SFDVKD. The V end lost 6 bases, the J end lost 5 bases, and 10 bases lay between the germline ends. The CDR3 is made up of 12 amino acids. The CDR3 protein is CATSQGIHEQYF. In nucleotides, the CDR3 is TGTGCCACCAGTCAGGGTATCCACGAGCAGTACTTC.

This clone appeared a few times. The J gene is TRBJ1-1, the V gene TRBV4-2; 9 bases align to TRBD1. This CDR3 has 16 residues. Per germline, CDR1 LGHNA and CDR2 YNFKEQ. Losses at the gene ends were 1 base for V and 0 bases for J; bases not matched to a gene: 3. The chain's CDR3 is CASSQGQGVMNTEAFF. The CDR3 coding sequence is TGTGCCAGCAGCCAAGGACAGGGGGTCATGAACACTGAAGCTTTCTTT.

The rearrangement links TRBV1 to TRBJ1-2; the tabulated D call, TRBD1, remains unverified against the DNA. TRBV1 is a recognized pseudogene. The CDR3 contains 19 residues. The CDR3: CTSSQGRQGANPPNYGYTF. The CDR3 DNA sequence: TGCACCAGCAGCCAAGGGAGACAGGGGGCGAATCCTCCTAACTATGGCTACACCTTC.

This clone occurred a few times. The rearrangement links TRBV4-3 to TRBJ1-6; D is perhaps TRBD1 (6 bases). V was trimmed by 4 bases and J by 9 bases, leaving 16 bases between them. Germline V CDR1 and CDR2: LGHNA, YSLEER. CDR3 length equals 15 residues. Written as DNA, the CDR3 is TGCGCCAGCAGCCGCAACCGGGACACCATTTCACCCCTCCACTTT. Amino acids: CASSRNRDTISPLHF.

The V and J genes are TRBV20-1 and TRBJ1-2; the match to TRBD1 covers 9 bases. The CDR3 covers 11 residues. CDR1 and CDR2 (germline): DFQATT, SNEGSKA (reference sequence). V was clipped by 5 bases and J by 6 bases; unmatched bases: 1. The CDR3 sequence: CSAWTGDGYTF. DNA of the CDR3: TGCAGTGCTTGGACAGGGGATGGCTACACCTTC.

V is TRBV30 and J is TRBJ2-7, with 10 bases fitting TRBD1. The CDR3 extends over 13 amino acids. Per germline, CDR1 GTSNPN and CDR2 SVGIG (reference sequence). Trimming took 3 bases from V and 2 from J; bases not matched to a gene: 1. The CDR3 loop is CAWRGQGTYEQYF. The CDR3 coding sequence is TGTGCCTGGAGGGGACAGGGGACCTACGAGCAGTACTTC.

This chain uses TRBV7-6 with TRBJ2-3; 9 bases align to TRBD2. V lost 1 base and J lost 5; bases outside the gene matches: 7. Germline values: CDR1 SGHVS, CDR2 FNYEAQ. The CDR3 consists of 16 residues. This CDR3 is CASSLVPAGGEDTQYF. In DNA, the CDR3 is TGTGCCAGCAGCTTAGTTCCAGCGGGGGGAGAAGATACGCAGTATTTT.

This clone was observed once. The gene calls are TRBV5-1 and TRBJ1-1; 8 bases map to TRBD1. V was clipped by 6 bases and J by 0 bases; unmatched bases: 10. Germline values: CDR1 SGHRS, CDR2 YFSETQ. The CDR3 sequence is 16 residues long. This CDR3 reads CASNTGQGPMNTEAFF. CDR3 bases: TGCGCCAGCAACACAGGACAGGGACCTATGAACACTGAAGCTTTCTTT.

This chain connects TRBV15 to TRBJ2-5; no clear D gene. The germline V gene has CDR1 LNHNV and CDR2 YYDKDF (reference sequence). Trimming stripped 1 base from V and 5 bases from J, with 11 bases between. The CDR3 runs 14 residues. This chain's CDR3 is CATSRVPQVETQYF. CDR3 DNA: TGTGCCACCAGCAGAGTCCCCCAGGTGGAGACCCAGTACTTC.

The rearrangement links TRBV6-5 to TRBJ1-1; a weak D match, TRBD1 (6 bases). Trimming pared 7 bases from V and 1 base from J, leaving 10 bases between. CDR3 length: 13 residues. CDR1 and CDR2 (germline): MNHEY, SVGAGI. CDR3 amino acids: CASNQDRNTEAFF. CDR3 in DNA: TGTGCCAGCAATCAGGACAGGAACACTGAAGCTTTCTTT.

This chain links TRBV5-5 with TRBJ2-5; 7 positions match TRBD2. This CDR3 spans 16 amino acids. From germline, CDR1 is SGHKS and CDR2 YYEKEE (reference sequence). V dropped 4 bases and J dropped 4; count of bases not matched to a gene: 13. CDR3 amino acids: CASSPTRGGFGETQYF. For the CDR3, the DNA is TGTGCCAGCAGCCCGACCCGCGGGGGATTCGGAGAGACCCAGTACTTC.

The V call is TRBV7-3, the J call TRBJ2-1; 13 nucleotides line up with TRBD2. The V gene end was trimmed by 0 bases and the J gene end by 9 bases; junction bases not matched to a gene: 5. Per the germline V gene, CDR1 is SGHTA and CDR2 is FQGTGA. This CDR3 has 16 residues. CDR3 amino acids: CASSLTTSGGNGEQFF. CDR3 coding DNA: TGTGCCAGCAGCTTAACGACTAGCGGGGGGAATGGTGAGCAGTTCTTC.

The chain has TRBV18 and TRBJ2-7; 8 nucleotides align to TRBD2. Losses at the gene ends were 3 bases for V and 4 bases for J; bases not matched to a gene: 5. CDR3 length equals 14 residues. CDR1 is KGHSH, CDR2 LQKENI, per germline. The chain's CDR3 is CASSPGTSVYEQYF. CDR3 coding DNA: TGTGCCAGCTCACCCGGGACTAGTGTGTACGAGCAGTACTTC.

The chain uses TRBV4-2 and TRBJ2-1; 10 nucleotides align to TRBD2. CDR3 size: 15 residues. J lost 8 bases, V lost 1 base, and 5 bases had no gene match. The germline V gene has CDR1 LGHNA and CDR2 YNFKEQ. The CDR3 spells CASSQGGLASDEQFF. CDR3 bases: TGTGCCAGCAGCCAAGGGGGACTAGCGTCTGATGAGCAGTTCTTC.

The chain carries TRBV6-6 and TRBJ2-7; 9 bases line up with TRBD2. The V segment lost 6 bases and the J segment 0 bases; nucleotides outside the gene matches: 6. Germline V lookup: CDR1 MNHNY, CDR2 SVGAGI (reference sequence). The CDR3 totals 15 residues. CDR3 region: CASRESGGSSYEQYF. Here the CDR3 DNA reads TGTGCCAGCAGGGAAAGCGGGGGGAGCTCCTACGAGCAGTACTTC.

CDR3 sequence reads: CAWSFFGATDTQYF. The CDR3 bases are TGTGCCTGGAGTTTTTTTGGGGCCACAGATACGCAGTATTTT. The V and J genes are TRBV30 and TRBJ2-3; possibly TRBD1 for D (5 bases). CDR3 length: 14 amino acids. Trimming took off 2 bases at V and 2 bases at J, with 11 bases between the two ends. In germline, CDR1 is GTSNPN, CDR2 SVGIG (reference sequence).

This chain joins TRBV27 and TRBJ2-2; TRBD1 matches at 10 bases. V was pared by 6 bases and J by 0 bases, with 7 bases of the junction left unmatched. The CDR3 is 17 amino acids. CDR1 MNHEY and CDR2 SMNVEV come from the germline V gene (reference sequence). The CDR3 DNA is TGTGCCAGCAGGGCGGACAGGGGGAGGTCGAACACCGGGGAGCTGTTTTTT. This encodes CASRADRGRSNTGELFF.

The chain uses TRBV9 and TRBJ2-3; 8 bases map to TRBD1. This CDR3 contains 16 residues. The J segment lost 1 base and the V segment lost 3 bases, leaving 7 bases of the junction unmatched. Germline CDR1 and CDR2: SGDLS and YYNGEE. CDR3 coding DNA: TGTGCCAGCAGCGCGACAGGGGCGGGTGGCACAGATACGCAGTATTTT. The encoded protein is CASSATGAGGTDTQYF.

The chain is built from TRBV6-5 and TRBJ1-2, with 9 nucleotides matching TRBD1. Looked up from germline, CDR1 is MNHEY and CDR2 is SVGAGI. J gave up 4 bases and V 8 bases, and 8 bases lay outside the gene matches. The CDR3 length is 14 residues. CDR3 region: CASGWDRAVYGYTF. In DNA, the CDR3 is TGTGCCAGCGGGTGGGACAGGGCAGTCTATGGCTACACCTTC.